Below, one T cell receptor beta chain is given with its context. Its antigen is not identified. The source of the sample is a study of cytomegalovirus exposure and HLA in healthy donors. Points from the study as a whole: The investigators catalogued 150 to 200 TCR beta chains as cytomegalovirus-associated. Rare TCR sequences predominated, though certain public TCRs were found in many donors. In vitro work confirmed that a few CMV-associated chains recognize CMV antigens.

The assay was immunoSEQ multiplex PCR, and TCRdb's table has in-frame clones only and misses some. The sample carries under 200,000 clones, around nine tenths recorded once. Germline CDR1 SNHLY, CDR2 FYNNEI. CDR3 size: 17 residues. Losses at the gene ends were 7 bases for V and 0 bases for J; bases not matched to a gene: 12. The TCR comes from a man younger than 35 in good health and CMV-seropositive. The chain uses TRBV2 and TRBJ2-3; the match to TRBD2 covers 8 bases. What was sequenced was PBMCs. The CDR3 DNA follows: TGTGCCAGCAATTATCCCACTAGCGGACCTAGCACAGATACGCAGTATTTT. It specifies CASNYPTSGPSTDTQYF.